Listed below are T cell receptor beta chains from one sample, sequenced in a study of blood T cell repertoires in COVID-19. TCRdb's table, derived via immunoSEQ multiplex PCR, lists solely in-frame clones and lacks some. The data show 200,000 to 300,000 clones, roughly 88% seen once. The sample was peripheral blood. The source is a man aged 40-50 years with acute or convalescent COVID-19. Each CDR3 is given with its conserved first and last residue. A D gene is named only where the DNA matches it firmly. A clone size is listed for some rows: how often the clone was seen (once, few, many), or a class if it is expanded.

d_call | j_call | clone_size | v_call | cdr3_aa | cdr3_nt
TRBD2 | TRBJ2-1 | few | TRBV6-5 | CASTSGTSPYNEQFF | TGTGCCAGCACGTCCGGGACTAGCCCATACAATGAGCAGTTCTTC
NA | TRBJ2-2 | NA | TRBV11-2 | CASSPGFLGTGELFF | TGTGCCAGCAGCCCAGGGTTTTTGGGCACCGGGGAGCTGTTTTTT
NA | TRBJ1-1 | NA | TRBV19 | CASNREPNTEAFF | TGTGCCAGTAATAGGGAGCCTAACACTGAAGCTTTCTTT
TRBD2 | TRBJ2-5 | few | TRBV5-1 | CASSPGLAFGETQYF | TGCGCCAGCAGCCCGGGACTAGCATTCGGAGAGACCCAGTACTTC
NA | TRBJ2-2 | NA | TRBV5-1 | CASSLLGRQDTGELFF | TGCGCCAGCAGCTTGTTAGGCAGGCAGGACACCGGGGAGCTGTTTTTT
NA | TRBJ1-1 | NA | TRBV5-1 | CASSLAIGRDTEAFF | TGCGCCAGCAGCTTGGCGATTGGGCGGGACACTGAAGCTTTCTTT
TRBD1 | TRBJ1-1 | NA | TRBV7-8 | CASSLGRGQRNTEAFF | TGTGCCAGCAGCTTAGGCAGGGGACAGAGAAACACTGAAGCTTTCTTT
TRBD2 | TRBJ2-1 | once | TRBV24-1 | CATAGTSGSLGDEQFF | TGTGCCACAGCCGGGACTAGCGGGAGTCTGGGCGATGAGCAGTTCTTC
NA | TRBJ1-1 | NA | TRBV13 | CASSLDRLNTEAFF | TGTGCCAGCAGCCTTGACAGGTTGAACACTGAAGCTTTCTTT
TRBD1 | TRBJ2-7 | NA | TRBV28 | CASSSGQSYEQYF | TGTGCCAGCAGTTCGGGACAGAGCTACGAGCAGTACTTC
NA | TRBJ1-1 | NA | TRBV18 | CASSPTQGYSEAFF | TGTGCCAGCTCACCAACGCAGGGATACTCTGAAGCTTTCTTT
NA | TRBJ2-3 | NA | TRBV7-9 | CASSSRVASTDTQYF | TGTGCCAGCAGCTCACGGGTAGCGAGCACAGATACGCAGTATTTT
TRBD1 | TRBJ1-1 | NA | TRBV5-4 | CASSSGQGIDTEAFF | TGTGCCAGCAGCTCGGGACAGGGCATAGACACTGAAGCTTTCTTT
TRBD1 | TRBJ2-5 | NA | TRBV12-3/TRBV12-4 | CASSTGEETQYF | TGTGCCAGCAGCACAGGGGAAGAGACCCAGTACTTC
TRBD1 | TRBJ1-2 | NA | TRBV24-1 | CATPTSGGSGYTF | TGTGCCACACCCACATCAGGGGGAAGCGGCTACACCTTC
TRBD1 | TRBJ2-7 | NA | TRBV5-4 | CASSFDRGPYEQYF | TGTGCCAGCAGCTTCGACAGGGGGCCTTACGAGCAGTACTTC
TRBD1 | TRBJ1-6 | NA | TRBV25-1 | CASSDSTGNNSPLHF | TGTGCCAGCAGTGACTCGACAGGGAATAATTCACCCCTCCACTTT
NA | TRBJ2-3 | NA | TRBV9 | CASSVDPGSVYTQYF | TGTGCCAGCAGCGTAGATCCGGGTAGTGTGTATACGCAGTATTTT
NA | TRBJ1-2 | NA | TRBV6-6 | CASSPGVGYTF | TGTGCCAGCAGCCCGGGTGTTGGCTACACCTTC
NA | TRBJ2-6 | NA | TRBV6-2/TRBV6-3 | CASSYGDRSGANVLTF | TGTGCCAGCAGTTACGGCGACAGATCTGGGGCCAACGTCCTGACTTTC
NA | TRBJ1-1 | once | TRBV7-2 | CASSLAPRGNTEAFF | TGTGCCAGCAGCTTAGCTCCCAGGGGGAACACTGAAGCTTTCTTT